These 27 T cell receptor beta chains were all obtained from the same sample, sequenced in a study of PD-1 blockade in classical Hodgkin lymphoma. Libraries were prepared by immunoSEQ multiplex PCR; TCRdb keeps only in-frame clonotypes and omits some of them. The sample has 98,000 or so clones, about 89% seen once. Brentuximab vedotin exposure varied, and every patient relapsed after autologous stem cell transplantation. This specimen consisted of peripheral blood mononuclear cells (PBMCs), obtained before the second cycle of nivolumab. These receptors originate from a human donor with classical Hodgkin lymphoma.

This chain links TRBV6-6 with TRBJ1-2, with D possibly TRBD1 on 5 matching bases. CDR3 length equals 14 residues. Germline lookup yields CDR1 MNHNY and CDR2 SVGAGI (reference sequence). With 0 bases removed from V and 4 bases from J, the gap between germline ends came to 9 bases. CDR3 amino acids: CASSYSGASYGYTF. The CDR3, as DNA: TGTGCCAGCAGTTACTCTGGGGCTTCCTATGGCTACACCTTC.

The J gene is TRBJ2-7, the V gene TRBV11-2, with TRBD2 matching 9 bases. Looked up from germline, CDR1 is SGHAT and CDR2 is FQNNGV. The CDR3 has 19 residues. The V segment lost 5 bases and the J segment 1 base; nucleotides outside the gene matches: 18. For the CDR3, the DNA is TGTGCCAGCAGCCTACGTAATAGCGGGAGTTTTGGGGCGTCCTACGAGCAGTACTTC. Translating gives CASSLRNSGSFGASYEQYF. The variable domain in full, with the rest retrieved from reference TRBV11-2 and TRBJ2-7, is EAGVAQSPRYKIIEKRQSVAFWCNPISGHATLYWYQQILGQGPKLLIQFQNNGVVDDSQLPKDRFSAERLKGVDSTLKIQPAKLEDSAVYLCASSLRNSGSFGASYEQYFGPGTRLTVT.

This rearrangement joins TRBV9 to TRBJ2-7, with 10 bases matching TRBD2. The CDR3 length is 15 residues. Germline V lookup: CDR1 SGDLS, CDR2 YYNGEE. The junction had 3 bases not matched to a gene; V was cut back by 3 bases and J by 0 bases. The DNA for the CDR3 is TGTGCCAGCAGCGCGGCTAGCGGGGGCTCCTACGAGCAGTACTTC. This gives the protein CASSAASGGSYEQYF.

V usage is TRBV5-1 and J usage is TRBJ2-7; D is unresolved. The CDR3 is 13 amino acids. CDR1 and CDR2 (germline): SGHRS, YFSETQ. The V end was cut by 4 bases, the J end by 3 bases, with 11 bases between. The CDR3 DNA reads as TGCGCCAGCAGCCCTCGAGACATCTACGAGCAGTACTTC. As protein: CASSPRDIYEQYF.

This clone was seen just once. CDR3 coding DNA: TGTGCCAGTAGACAACCGGGACAGAACTCTGGAAACACCATATATTTT. This encodes CASRQPGQNSGNTIYF. The chain recombines TRBV19 with TRBJ1-3; 7 nucleotides line up with TRBD1. Losses at the gene ends were 6 bases for V and 0 bases for J; bases not matched to a gene: 8. This CDR3 comprises 16 residues. The germline CDR1 and CDR2 sequences are LNHDA and SQIVND (reference sequence). The whole variable domain, remainder taken from reference TRBV19 and TRBJ1-3, is DGGITQSPKYLFRKEGQNVTLSCEQNLNHDAMYWYRQDPGQGLRLIYYSQIVNDFQKGDIAEGYSVSREKKESFPLTVTSAQKNPTAFYLCASRQPGQNSGNTIYFGEGSWLTVV.

This rearrangement joins TRBV5-5 to TRBJ2-1; 8 bases map to TRBD2. The V gene end was trimmed by 4 bases and the J gene end by 2 bases; junction bases not matched to a gene: 5. The CDR3 has 15 residues. Germline V lookup: CDR1 SGHKS, CDR2 YYEKEE (reference sequence). The DNA for the CDR3 is TGTGCCAGCAGCATCGGACTAGCTCCCTACAATGAGCAGTTCTTC. Its translation is CASSIGLAPYNEQFF. Looking up the rest from reference TRBV5-5 and TRBJ2-1 gives the full variable domain: DAGVTQSPTHLIKTRGQQVTLRCSPISGHKSVSWYQQVLGQGPQFIFQYYEKEERGRGNFPDRFSARQFPNYSSELNVNALLLGDSALYLCASSIGLAPYNEQFFGPGTRLTVL.

This sequence joins TRBV28 and TRBJ1-2; 9 nucleotides match TRBD1. J lost 8 bases, V lost 4 bases, and 17 bases had no gene match. Germline V gene data show CDR1 as MDHEN and CDR2 as SYDVKM. This CDR3 contains 17 residues. This chain's CDR3 is CASSSNLLYRGPTGYTF. Written as DNA, the CDR3 is TGTGCCAGCAGTTCCAATTTACTTTACAGGGGGCCCACGGGCTACACCTTC.

The gene calls are TRBV18 and TRBJ1-2, with D possibly TRBD1 on 5 matching bases. V was shortened by 6 bases and J by 0 bases, with 11 bases between the two germline ends. From germline, CDR1 is KGHSH and CDR2 LQKENI. The CDR3 sequence is 14 residues long. The chain's CDR3 is CASSAGGANYGYTF. The CDR3 nucleotides read TGTGCCAGCTCCGCGGGGGGAGCTAACTATGGCTACACCTTC.

The chain links TRBV4-1 to TRBJ1-2; D not certain. The CDR3 spans 15 residues. The V end was cut by 4 bases, the J end by 1 base, with 13 bases between. Germline-derived CDR1 and CDR2 are MGHRA and YSYEKL. The CDR3 is CASSPSPGFNYGYTF. The CDR3 DNA reads TGCGCCAGCAGCCCCTCTCCAGGATTTAACTATGGCTACACCTTC.

This clone was found once. The rearrangement uses TRBV6-5 and TRBJ2-7; unclear D gene. This CDR3 has 14 residues. V was pared by 7 bases and J by 0 bases, with 13 bases between. CDR1 is MNHEY and CDR2 is SVGAGI in the germline V gene. CDR3 amino acids: CASTMDRNSYEQYF. The CDR3 DNA reads TGTGCCAGCACTATGGACCGAAACTCCTACGAGCAGTACTTC.

The chain uses TRBV5-1 and TRBJ2-7; D gene unclear. Trimming took 4 bases from V and 1 from J, leaving 18 bases between them. Germline loops: CDR1 SGHRS, CDR2 YFSETQ. This CDR3 has 16 residues. The CDR3 DNA reads as TGCGCCAGCAGCCCGATGACGACGGCGAGGTCCTACGAGCAGTACTTC. Amino acid sequence: CASSPMTTARSYEQYF.

This clone was detected only once. The chain has TRBV28 and TRBJ2-7; D may be TRBD1 (6 bases). The V end lost 5 bases, the J end lost 2 bases, and 16 bases lay between the germline ends. This CDR3 is built from 15 residues. The germline CDR1 and CDR2 sequences are MDHEN and SYDVKM. DNA for the CDR3: TGTGCCAGCAGTCTTCACCGACAGGTGACCTACGAGCAGTACTTC. This translates into CASSLHRQVTYEQYF.

This chain uses TRBV4-1 with TRBJ1-2; the D gene is possibly TRBD1 (5 bases). Germline V lookup: CDR1 MGHRA, CDR2 YSYEKL. The CDR3 runs 15 residues. V was cut by 4 bases and J by 2 bases, with 14 bases left in between. CDR3 sequence (DNA): TGCGCCAGCAGCCCCACTTCCAGGACAAACTATGGCTACACCTTC. Its protein is CASSPTSRTNYGYTF.

The gene calls are TRBV23-1 and TRBJ2-2; the D gene could be TRBD1 or TRBD2 (5 bases each). TRBV23-1 qualifies as an ORF whose function is uncertain. CDR3 length equals 18 residues. V shed 8 bases and J shed 0 bases, with 22 bases lying between them. This CDR3 is CASHMGDRRFANTGELFF. CDR3 in DNA: TGCGCCAGCCACATGGGGGACCGAAGGTTCGCGAACACCGGGGAGCTGTTTTTT.

V usage is TRBV27 and J usage is TRBJ2-7, with D possibly TRBD1 on 6 matching bases. The V gene lost 6 bases and the J gene lost 5 bases, with 14 bases spanning the gap. Germline V gene lookup returns CDR1 MNHEY and CDR2 SMNVEV (reference sequence). The CDR3 runs to 13 residues. The CDR3 is CASSLQGSNEQYF. The DNA for the CDR3 is TGTGCCAGCAGCCTACAGGGTTCCAACGAGCAGTACTTC.

The chain recombines TRBV2 with TRBJ2-3; the D is unclear. Trimming left V 7 bases short and J 2 bases short, with 10 bases between. The germline CDR1 and CDR2 sequences are SNHLY and FYNNEI. This CDR3 is 13 amino acids long. This CDR3 is CASTLQHTDTQYF. The CDR3 nucleotides read TGTGCCAGCACCCTTCAGCACACAGATACGCAGTATTTT. Looking up the rest from reference TRBV2 and TRBJ2-3 gives the full variable domain: EPEVTQTPSHQVTQMGQEVILRCVPISNHLYFYWYRQILGQKVEFLVSFYNNEISEKSEIFDDQFSVERPDGSNFTLKIRSTKLEDSAMYFCASTLQHTDTQYFGPGTRLTVL.

The chain joins TRBV6-5 to TRBJ1-3, with 9 bases matching TRBD1. This CDR3 is built from 15 residues. J gave up 3 bases and V 6 bases, and 6 bases lay outside the gene matches. CDR1 is MNHEY, CDR2 SVGAGI, per germline. CDR3 nucleotides: TGTGCCAGCAGAGAGGACAGGGGAGGTGGAAACACCATATATTTT. Protein sequence: CASREDRGGGNTIYF.

The chain employs TRBV9 and TRBJ2-3, with D unresolved. This CDR3 spans 13 amino acids. V shed 0 bases and J shed 3 bases, with 5 bases lying between them. Germline V CDR1 and CDR2: SGDLS, YYNGEE. The CDR3, as DNA: TGTGCCAGCAGCGTAGCGGCTACAGATACGCAGTATTTT. Translation gives CASSVAATDTQYF. Variable domain in full (rest from reference TRBV9 and TRBJ2-3): DSGVTQTPKHLITATGQRVTLRCSPRSGDLSVYWYQQSLDQGLQFLIQYYNGEERAKGNILERFSAQQFPDLHSELNLSSLELGDSALYFCASSVAATDTQYFGPGTRLTVL.

This clone is classed as medium-sized (0.01 to 0.1%). This chain links TRBV6-1 with TRBJ2-7; 7 bases align to TRBD2. V gave up 7 bases and J gave up 3 bases; unmatched junction bases: 12. CDR1 MNHNS and CDR2 SASEGT come from the germline V gene. The CDR3 spans 15 residues. In DNA, the CDR3 is TGTGCCAGCAAGGTTTCGGCTAGCGGCCTCTACGAGCAGTACTTC. Its translation is CASKVSASGLYEQYF.

The J gene is TRBJ2-7, the V gene TRBV10-3, with 8 bases matching TRBD1. The CDR3 is 13 amino acids. Looked up from germline, CDR1 is ENHRY and CDR2 is SYGVKD. Trimming at V came to 8 bases and at J to 3 bases, leaving 6 bases not matched to a gene. CDR3 sequence: CAIGQGKSYEQYF. The CDR3 nucleotides are TGTGCCATCGGACAGGGTAAAAGCTACGAGCAGTACTTC.

J is TRBJ2-4 and V is TRBV14, with 8 nucleotides matching TRBD2. Germline values: CDR1 SGHDN, CDR2 FVKESK. Germline trimming cut 4 bases from V and 6 bases from J; bases unmatched to any gene: 14. The CDR3 is made up of 17 amino acids. The CDR3 sequence is CASSPNFWTRGGNIQYF. The CDR3 nucleotides are TGTGCCAGCAGCCCTAATTTCTGGACCCGGGGGGGAAACATTCAGTACTTC.

V gene TRBV7-2 combines with J gene TRBJ1-1, with TRBD1 as a possible D gene (6 bases). Germline assignment: CDR1 SGHTA and CDR2 FQGNSA. The CDR3 has 14 amino acids. Trimming removed 3 bases from V and 0 bases from J, with 8 bases in between. In nucleotides, the CDR3 is TGTGCCAGCAGCTTTGACAGGCTGAACACTGAAGCTTTCTTT. It translates to CASSFDRLNTEAFF.

The chain links TRBV7-9 to TRBJ2-5; the match to TRBD2 covers 7 bases. The CDR3 has 15 residues. V trimming: 5 bases; J trimming: 1 base; junction bases outside the gene matches: 7. Germline V gene sequence: CDR1 SEHNR, CDR2 FQNEAQ (reference sequence). CDR3 residues: CASSRRVAGQETQYF. CDR3 nucleotides: TGTGCCAGCAGCCGCCGGGTAGCGGGCCAAGAGACCCAGTACTTC.

The CDR3 loop is CASSLETIGETQYF. Written as DNA, the CDR3 is TGTGCCAGCAGCTTAGAGACTATCGGGGAGACCCAGTACTTC. This chain connects TRBV7-2 to TRBJ2-5; D possibly corresponds to TRBD2 (5 bases). Germline loops: CDR1 SGHTA, CDR2 FQGNSA. Trimming stripped 1 base from V and 5 bases from J, with 11 bases between. This CDR3 contains 14 residues.

This clone appeared once. The chain uses TRBV19 and TRBJ1-4; TRBD1 agrees at 7 bases. The CDR3 covers 15 residues. Trimming removed 5 bases from V and 4 bases from J; junction bases left unmatched: 7. Germline CDR1 LNHDA, CDR2 SQIVND (reference sequence). The CDR3 DNA is TGTGCCAGTAGTCCATCCGGGACAGTTAATGAAAAACTGTTTTTT. Its protein is CASSPSGTVNEKLFF.

The chain uses TRBV4-1 and TRBJ1-1; D uncertain. The germline V gene encodes CDR1 MGHRA and CDR2 YSYEKL. The CDR3 sequence is 14 residues long. V was cut by 1 base and J by 4 bases, with 10 bases left in between. CDR3 nucleotide sequence: TGCGCCAGCAGCCAAGCCCTCCCGAGCACTGAAGCTTTCTTT. Protein: CASSQALPSTEAFF.

This sequence joins TRBV28 and TRBJ1-3, with D possibly being TRBD1 (6 bases). With 6 bases removed from V and 4 bases from J, the gap between germline ends came to 16 bases. Per the germline V gene, CDR1 is MDHEN and CDR2 is SYDVKM. This CDR3 region has 15 residues. This CDR3 is CASSYPRGIGNTIYF. CDR3 in DNA: TGTGCCAGCAGCTACCCGAGGGGGATCGGAAACACCATATATTTT.